One sample yielded the 22 T cell receptor beta chains listed below, sequenced in a study of blood T cell repertoires in COVID-19. This table comes from immunoSEQ multiplex PCR, and its TCRdb copy is limited to in-frame clones, with some not included. The table lists approximately 300,000 clones, almost 90% of them singletons. Sequenced material: PBMCs or T cells enriched from blood (not recorded which). All receptors come from a woman aged 18-35 years with acute COVID-19.

This sequence joins TRBV6-5 and TRBJ2-5; TRBD2 is a possible D gene (6 bases). The germline CDR1 and CDR2 sequences are MNHEY and SVGAGI. This CDR3 spans 14 amino acids. V shed 6 bases and J shed 4 bases, with 15 bases lying between them. The DNA for the CDR3 is TGTGCCAGCAGGGGGGGAGCGGGTACAGAGACCCAGTACTTC. This gives the protein CASRGGAGTETQYF.

The chain joins TRBV7-8 to TRBJ1-2; 8 bases are shared with TRBD1. CDR3 length: 14 amino acids. J lost 8 bases, V lost 0 bases, and 5 bases had no gene match. Germline CDR1 is SGHVS and CDR2 is FQNEAQ. The CDR3 spells CASSLADRGGGYTF. In DNA form, the CDR3 reads TGTGCCAGCAGCTTAGCCGACAGGGGAGGAGGCTACACCTTC. Looking up the rest from reference TRBV7-8 and TRBJ1-2 gives the full variable domain: GAGVSQSPRYKVAKRGQDVALRCDPISGHVSLFWYQQALGQGPEFLTYFQNEAQLDKSGLPSDRFFAERPEGSVSTLKIQRTQQEDSAVYLCASSLADRGGGYTFGSGTRLTVV.

The chain carries TRBV18 and TRBJ2-2; TRBD2 matches 10 bases. The germline V gene encodes CDR1 KGHSH and CDR2 LQKENI. The J segment lost 0 bases and the V segment lost 4 bases, leaving 2 bases of the junction unmatched. CDR3 length equals 16 residues. The CDR3 nucleotides are TGTGCCAGCTCACGACTAGCGGGTACGAACACCGGGGAGCTGTTTTTT. The encoded protein is CASSRLAGTNTGELFF.

The CDR3, as DNA: TGTGCCAGCAGTGTCATGCTAGCGGAAAGCTCCTACGAGCAGTACTTC. Translation: CASSVMLAESSYEQYF. The chain combines TRBV2 with TRBJ2-7; 7 bases fit TRBD2. The CDR3 totals 16 residues. Looked up from germline, CDR1 is SNHLY and CDR2 is FYNNEI. J gave up 0 bases and V 4 bases, and 9 bases lay outside the gene matches. Filled out from reference TRBV2 and TRBJ2-7, the complete variable domain reads EPEVTQTPSHQVTQMGQEVILRCVPISNHLYFYWYRQILGQKVEFLVSFYNNEISEKSEIFDDQFSVERPDGSNFTLKIRSTKLEDSAMYFCASSVMLAESSYEQYFGPGTRLTVT.

The rearrangement joins TRBV27 to TRBJ1-1; D is possibly TRBD1 (6 bases). Trimming left V 4 bases short and J 3 bases short, with 15 bases between. This CDR3 is 15 amino acids long. CDR1 MNHEY and CDR2 SMNVEV come from the germline V gene (reference sequence). CDR3: CASSSSMTGYTEAFF. DNA of the CDR3: TGTGCCAGCAGTTCTTCAATGACAGGATACACTGAAGCTTTCTTT.

The V gene is TRBV5-8, the J gene TRBJ2-1, with 7 bases aligning to TRBD1. Trimming removed 4 bases from V and 3 bases from J; junction bases left unmatched: 13. Germline CDR1 reads SGHTS; CDR2 reads YDEGEE. There are 17 residues in the CDR3. CDR3 residues: CASSPGTVSGHYNEQFF. CDR3 nucleotide sequence: TGTGCCAGCAGCCCGGGGACAGTATCGGGACACTACAATGAGCAGTTCTTC.

The chain has TRBV12-3 or TRBV12-4 and TRBJ1-2; 7 bases are a match to TRBD1. The CDR3 covers 13 residues. The junction had 3 bases not matched to a gene; V was cut back by 1 base and J by 7 bases. The CDR3: CASSLGDRSGYTF. The CDR3 DNA reads as TGTGCCAGCAGTTTAGGGGACAGAAGTGGCTACACCTTC.

In this sample, this clone turned up once. The chain uses TRBV25-1 and TRBJ2-6; D is undetermined. This CDR3 region has 13 residues. Germline V gives CDR1 MGHDK, CDR2 SYGVNS. Trimming cost V 5 bases and J 3 bases, with 5 bases left between them. CDR3 DNA sequence: TGTGCCAGCAGTCCAGGTGGGGCCAACGTCCTGACTTTC. Its protein product is CASSPGGANVLTF.

The V gene is TRBV28, the J gene TRBJ1-1; D unresolved. CDR3 length: 13 residues. Between the trimmed V and J ends, which lost 2 bases and 4 bases, there was a span of 8 bases. The germline V gene has CDR1 MDHEN and CDR2 SYDVKM. CDR3 DNA: TGTGCCAGCAGTTTAACGGGTCGCACTGAAGCTTTCTTT. Residues: CASSLTGRTEAFF. The full variable domain, with the rest looked up from reference TRBV28 and TRBJ1-1, is DVKVTQSSRYLVKRTGEKVFLECVQDMDHENMFWYRQDPGLGLRLIYFSYDVKMKEKGDIPEGYSVSREKKERFSLILESASTNQTSMYLCASSLTGRTEAFFGQGTRLTVV.

The CDR3: CASITPGGPPGYEQYF. The CDR3 nucleotides read TGTGCCAGTATCACCCCGGGAGGGCCGCCCGGCTACGAGCAGTACTTC. The J gene is TRBJ2-7, the V gene TRBV19; 8 bases map to TRBD2. The CDR3 sequence is 16 residues long. Per germline, CDR1 LNHDA and CDR2 SQIVND (reference sequence). The trim removed 7 bases at V and 3 bases at J, leaving 14 bases unmatched.

J is TRBJ1-2 and V is TRBV6-5, with 7 bases lining up with TRBD1. This CDR3 has 13 residues. Germline lookup yields CDR1 MNHEY and CDR2 SVGAGI. V trimming: 10 bases; J trimming: 2 bases; junction bases outside the gene matches: 7. The DNA of the CDR3 is TGTGCCACCGAGGACAGGATGAACTATGGCTACACCTTC. This codes for CATEDRMNYGYTF.

The rearrangement joins TRBV28 to TRBJ1-1; D unclear. From germline, CDR1 is MDHEN and CDR2 SYDVKM. V was shortened by 4 bases and J by 0 bases, with 15 bases between the two germline ends. The CDR3 is 16 residues long. CDR3 DNA: TGTGCCAGCAGTTCCAGAATAGGGAGGATGAACACTGAAGCTTTCTTT. This codes for CASSSRIGRMNTEAFF.

J is TRBJ2-1 and V is TRBV11-3; TRBD2 matches 7 bases. CDR1 and CDR2 from the germline V gene are SGHNT and YENEEA. Unmatched junction bases numbered 10, after V lost 1 base and J lost 4 bases. This CDR3 has 17 amino acids. The CDR3 region is CASSLGGGASGYNEQFF. As DNA, the CDR3 is TGTGCCAGCAGCTTAGGGGGTGGGGCTAGCGGTTACAATGAGCAGTTCTTC.

This chain joins TRBV19 and TRBJ1-4; D not resolved. V was cut by 0 bases and J by 10 bases, with 6 bases left in between. This CDR3 region has 12 residues. Germline CDR1 reads LNHDA; CDR2 reads SQIVND (reference sequence). CDR3 bases: TGTGCCAGTAGTATAGATCGGAGAAAACTGTTTTTT. It encodes CASSIDRRKLFF.

The V call is TRBV19, the J call TRBJ2-7; the D gene is possibly TRBD2 (5 bases). The ends were cut back, 5 bases at V and 1 base at J, with 9 bases in the middle. In germline, CDR1 is LNHDA, CDR2 SQIVND (reference sequence). The CDR3 consists of 13 residues. As DNA, the CDR3 is TGTGCCAGTAGTCCGGGGTTGTCCTACGAGCAGTACTTC. Protein: CASSPGLSYEQYF.

The sample holds one count of this clone. The rearrangement uses TRBV19 and TRBJ2-2, with TRBD1 identical over 8 bases. Germline-derived CDR1 and CDR2 are LNHDA and SQIVND (reference sequence). This CDR3 is built from 15 residues. V dropped 3 bases and J dropped 5; count of bases not matched to a gene: 5. CDR3 amino acids: CASSMGQVLTGELFF. CDR3 nucleotides: TGTGCCAGTAGTATGGGACAGGTGTTGACCGGGGAGCTGTTTTTT.

The V call is TRBV27, the J call TRBJ1-5; a weak D match, TRBD1 (5 bases). This CDR3 has 15 amino acids. The germline CDR1 and CDR2 sequences are MNHEY and SMNVEV (reference sequence). V was cut by 2 bases and J by 1 base, with 9 bases left in between. The CDR3 is CASSLRPGSNQPQHF. CDR3 coding DNA: TGTGCCAGCAGTTTACGGCCAGGGAGCAATCAGCCCCAGCATTTT.

The chain employs TRBV27 and TRBJ1-5, with 10 bases aligning to TRBD1. CDR3 size: 17 residues. Germline V gene sequence: CDR1 MNHEY, CDR2 SMNVEV (reference sequence). The V gene end was trimmed by 5 bases and the J gene end by 0 bases; junction bases not matched to a gene: 7. CDR3 DNA sequence: TGTGCCAGCAGTCCGACAGGGGGCTCCTATAGCAATCAGCCCCAGCATTTT. Translation: CASSPTGGSYSNQPQHF.

The chain joins TRBV9 to TRBJ2-3; weak D call: TRBD2 (6 bases). The CDR3 consists of 18 residues. The V end lost 0 bases, the J end lost 1 base, and 18 bases lay between the germline ends. CDR1 SGDLS and CDR2 YYNGEE come from the germline V gene. CDR3 nucleotides: TGTGCCAGCAGCGTAGCCCCCTCGGGACTCTCAGGCACAGATACGCAGTATTTT. Encoded protein: CASSVAPSGLSGTDTQYF.

CDR3 region: CASSWDRAYEQYF. The CDR3 coding sequence is TGTGCCAGCAGCTGGGACAGGGCCTACGAGCAGTACTTC. V is TRBV11-3 and J is TRBJ2-7, with 9 bases identical to TRBD1. The CDR3 loop spans 13 amino acids. CDR1 SGHNT and CDR2 YENEEA come from the germline V gene. J was trimmed by 2 bases and V by 4 bases; bases with no gene match: 0.

In its sample, this clone was seen a few times. The chain uses TRBV28 and TRBJ1-2, with a weak D call TRBD1 (5 bases). The germline V gene encodes CDR1 MDHEN and CDR2 SYDVKM. The CDR3 is made up of 13 amino acids. CDR3 in amino acids: CAASGASNYGYTF. The CDR3 DNA reads TGTGCTGCGTCTGGGGCCTCTAACTATGGCTACACCTTC.

In nucleotides, the CDR3 is TGTGCCAGCAGTTTGGACAGGGATCAGCCCCAGCATTTT. Residues: CASSLDRDQPQHF. This chain links TRBV2 with TRBJ1-5, with 8 nucleotides matching TRBD1. The V segment lost 5 bases and the J segment 5 bases; nucleotides outside the gene matches: 2. The germline V gene encodes CDR1 SNHLY and CDR2 FYNNEI. This CDR3 has 13 residues.